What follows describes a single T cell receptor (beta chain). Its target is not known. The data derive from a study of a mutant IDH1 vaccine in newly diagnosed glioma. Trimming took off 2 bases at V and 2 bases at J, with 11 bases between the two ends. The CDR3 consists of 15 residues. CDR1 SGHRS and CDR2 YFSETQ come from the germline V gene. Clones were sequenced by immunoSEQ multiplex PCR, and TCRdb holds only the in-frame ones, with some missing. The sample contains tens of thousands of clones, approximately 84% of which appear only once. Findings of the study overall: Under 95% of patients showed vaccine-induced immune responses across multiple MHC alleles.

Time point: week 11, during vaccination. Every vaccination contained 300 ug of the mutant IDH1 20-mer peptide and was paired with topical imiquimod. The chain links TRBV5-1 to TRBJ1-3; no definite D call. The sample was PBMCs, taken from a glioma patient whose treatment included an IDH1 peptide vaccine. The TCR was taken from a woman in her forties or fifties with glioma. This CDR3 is CASSLDRATGNTIYF. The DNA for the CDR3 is TGCGCCAGCAGCTTAGACCGAGCCACTGGAAACACCATATATTTT.